The 8 T cell receptor beta chains listed next were all sequenced from one sample in a study of blood T cell repertoires in COVID-19. Here immunoSEQ multiplex PCR was the method, and the copy in TCRdb shows in-frame clones only, minus some. In the table there are about 500,000 clones, 87% of which are singletons. The sequencing sample was made of PBMCs or T cells enriched from blood (not recorded which). The receptor set was obtained from a woman between 18 and 29 years old who had recovered from COVID-19.

The chain combines TRBV18 with TRBJ1-6, with D maybe TRBD1 (6 bases). The CDR3 sequence is 16 residues long. Trimming shortened V by 3 bases and J by 7 bases, and 16 bases separated the two germline ends. Germline CDR1 KGHSH, CDR2 LQKENI. CDR3 loop: CASSPTQGIDNSPLHF. The CDR3 DNA follows: TGTGCCAGCTCACCCACACAGGGAATTGACAATTCACCCCTCCACTTT.

In DNA, the CDR3 is TGCGCCAGCAGCCAAGAAACGGGGGTGTATCAGCCCCAGCATTTT. This codes for CASSQETGVYQPQHF. The V gene is TRBV4-1, the J gene TRBJ1-5; tentatively, D is TRBD1 (5 bases). The CDR3 has 15 amino acids. The germline V gene encodes CDR1 MGHRA and CDR2 YSYEKL. The V end lost 0 bases, the J end lost 5 bases, and 11 bases lay between the germline ends.

The rearrangement uses TRBV6-5 and TRBJ1-2; 12 bases align to TRBD1. Germline loops: CDR1 MNHEY, CDR2 SVGAGI. V was pared by 6 bases and J by 6 bases, with 2 bases of the junction left unmatched. This CDR3 is built from 13 residues. This CDR3 is CASRGQGANGYTF. CDR3 DNA: TGTGCCAGCAGGGGACAGGGGGCGAATGGCTACACCTTC.

V and J are TRBV6-6 and TRBJ1-5; D is undetermined. Germline-derived CDR1 and CDR2 are MNHNY and SVGAGI (reference sequence). Deletions cut 5 bases from V and 0 bases from J, with 17 bases between. The length of the CDR3 is 17 residues. CDR3 sequence: CASSPRGEAYSNQPQHF. The CDR3 DNA reads as TGTGCCAGCAGTCCCCGCGGGGAGGCTTATAGCAATCAGCCCCAGCATTTT.

The chain is built from TRBV4-1 and TRBJ1-5, with 8 nucleotides matching TRBD1. The CDR3 extends over 13 amino acids. Trimming at V came to 4 bases and at J to 8 bases, leaving 4 bases not matched to a gene. Germline CDR1 reads MGHRA; CDR2 reads YSYEKL. CDR3 bases: TGCGCCAGCAGCCGGCTACAGGGGGAGCCCCAGCATTTT. This sequence encodes CASSRLQGEPQHF.

The chain links TRBV5-5 to TRBJ1-2, with D perhaps TRBD1 (6 bases). Germline V gene data show CDR1 as SGHKS and CDR2 as YYEKEE (reference sequence). V was clipped by 0 bases and J by 4 bases, with 10 bases between them. The length of the CDR3 is 14 residues. CDR3 sequence reads: CASSLAVTGYGYTF. The CDR3 coding sequence is TGTGCCAGCAGCTTGGCCGTGACAGGCTATGGCTACACCTTC.

V usage is TRBV3-1 (or the pseudogene TRBV3-2) and J usage is TRBJ2-5; possible D gene TRBD2, 5 bases. V dropped 2 bases and J dropped 2 bases, with 9 bases sitting between them. In germline, CDR1 is LGHDT, CDR2 YNNKEL (reference sequence). This CDR3 contains 14 residues. The CDR3 is CASSQNAGQETQYF. CDR3 coding DNA: TGTGCCAGCAGCCAAAATGCGGGTCAAGAGACCCAGTACTTC.

The chain has TRBV5-1 and TRBJ1-1, with 8 bases matching TRBD1. This CDR3 region has 22 residues. Looked up from germline, CDR1 is SGHRS and CDR2 is YFSETQ. V was pared by 2 bases and J by 4 bases, with 28 bases of the junction left unmatched. CDR3 amino acids: CASSLYPVTAIDRGVSGTEAFF. The CDR3 coding sequence is TGCGCCAGCAGCTTATACCCCGTGACCGCTATAGACAGGGGTGTGAGTGGCACTGAAGCTTTCTTT.